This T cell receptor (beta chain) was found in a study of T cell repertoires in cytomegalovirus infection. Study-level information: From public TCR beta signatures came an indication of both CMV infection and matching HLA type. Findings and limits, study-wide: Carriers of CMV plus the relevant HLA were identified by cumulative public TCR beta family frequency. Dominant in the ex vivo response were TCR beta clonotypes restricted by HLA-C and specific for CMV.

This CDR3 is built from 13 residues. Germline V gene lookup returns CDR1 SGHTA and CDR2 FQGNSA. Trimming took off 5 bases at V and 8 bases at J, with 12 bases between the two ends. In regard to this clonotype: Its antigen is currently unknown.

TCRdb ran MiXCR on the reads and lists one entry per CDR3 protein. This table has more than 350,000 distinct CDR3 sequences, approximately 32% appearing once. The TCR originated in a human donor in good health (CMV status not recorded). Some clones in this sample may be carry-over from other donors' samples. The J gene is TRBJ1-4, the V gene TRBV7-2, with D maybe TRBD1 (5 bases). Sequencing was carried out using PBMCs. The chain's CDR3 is CASSIDRQEKLFF. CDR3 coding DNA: TGTGCCAGCAGCATAGACCGACAGGAAAAACTGTTTTTT.